A selection of T cell receptor beta chains follows, all from one sample in a study of response to subunit inactivated influenza vaccine. TCRdb re-analysed the RT-PCR reads in MiXCR, keeping a single row per CDR3 protein. The table records 650,000 to 800,000 distinct CDR3 sequences, over 11% of them present only once. The input for sequencing was PBMCs from blood, taken 14 days before vaccination. These receptors came from a middle-aged man who received an inactivated influenza vaccine. Each CDR3 is given with its conserved first and last residue. A D gene is named only where the DNA matches it firmly. Clone size is not always given. Where it is, it says once, few, many or a class for expanded clones.

J: TRBJ1-5; D: -; size: few; V: TRBV3-1; CDR3: CASSQGGNNQPQHF; DNA: TGTGCCAGCAGCCAAGGAGGTAACAATCAGCCCCAGCATTTT
J: TRBJ2-7; D: -; size: many; V: TRBV18; CDR3: CASSPLPYALGVYEQYF; DNA: TGTGCCAGCTCACCACTTCCATACGCCTTGGGGGTCTACGAGCAGTACTTC
J: TRBJ2-2; D: -; size: many; V: TRBV7-6; CDR3: CASSPGTAKRRTGELFF; DNA: TGTGCCAGCAGCCCCGGGACTGCCAAGAGAAGGACCGGGGAGCTGTTTTTT
J: TRBJ1-5; D: TRBD1; size: -; V: TRBV12-3/TRBV12-4; CDR3: CASSLGDRYSNQPQHF; DNA: TGTGCCAGCAGTTTAGGGGACAGGTATAGCAATCAGCCCCAGCATTTT
J: TRBJ2-5; D: TRBD2; size: few; V: TRBV6-5; CDR3: CASSYSWGGEETQYF; DNA: TGTGCCAGCAGTTACTCTTGGGGGGGGGAAGAGACCCAGTACTTC
J: TRBJ2-1; D: -; size: few; V: TRBV5-6; CDR3: CASSILSGGSHNEQFF; DNA: TGTGCCAGCAGCATCCTATCCGGTGGGAGCCACAATGAGCAGTTCTTC
J: TRBJ2-1; D: TRBD2; size: -; V: TRBV6-2/TRBV6-3; CDR3: CASQPGLASHEQFF; DNA: TGTGCCAGCCAACCGGGACTAGCGTCCCATGAGCAGTTCTTC
J: TRBJ2-1; D: -; size: few; V: TRBV29-1; CDR3: CSVEPRDSYNEQFF; DNA: TGCAGCGTTGAACCTCGGGACTCGTACAATGAGCAGTTCTTC
J: TRBJ1-1; D: -; size: few; V: TRBV29-1; CDR3: CSVAEGGTEAFF; DNA: TGCAGCGTTGCTGAGGGTGGCACTGAAGCTTTCTTT
J: TRBJ2-5; D: -; size: few; V: TRBV20-1; CDR3: CSARLIGTPAPEETQYF; DNA: TGCAGTGCTAGGCTGATAGGGACCCCTGCCCCCGAAGAGACCCAGTACTTC
J: TRBJ2-3; D: -; size: -; V: TRBV7-2; CDR3: CASSLVAGAYTDTQYF; DNA: TGTGCCAGCAGCTTAGTGGCGGGGGCCTACACAGATACGCAGTATTTT
J: TRBJ2-3; D: TRBD2; size: few; V: TRBV20-1; CDR3: CSASGRAGPRTDTQYF; DNA: TGCAGTGCTAGCGGGAGGGCCGGTCCGCGCACAGATACGCAGTATTTT
J: TRBJ2-1; D: -; size: few; V: TRBV11-2; CDR3: CASSFGHNNEQFF; DNA: TGTGCCAGCAGCTTCGGGCACAACAATGAGCAGTTCTTC
J: TRBJ1-1; D: -; size: once; V: TRBV2; CDR3: CASSEAERMNTEAFF; DNA: TGTGCCAGCAGTGAAGCTGAGAGGATGAACACTGAAGCTTTCTTT
J: TRBJ2-2; D: TRBD2; size: -; V: TRBV7-3; CDR3: CASSQNSGGLPGELFF; DNA: TGTGCCAGCAGCCAGAATAGCGGGGGACTTCCCGGGGAGCTGTTTTTT
J: TRBJ2-2; D: TRBD2; size: many; V: TRBV20-1; CDR3: CSARSRLAGGLNTGELFF; DNA: TGCAGTGCTAGAAGCCGACTAGCGGGGGGGCTGAACACCGGGGAGCTGTTTTTT
J: TRBJ2-5; D: TRBD2; size: few; V: TRBV5-6; CDR3: CASTIAGKETQYF; DNA: TGTGCCAGCACCATAGCGGGAAAAGAGACCCAGTACTTC
J: TRBJ2-7; D: -; size: few; V: TRBV14; CDR3: CASSQEGVGGEQYF; DNA: TGTGCCAGCAGCCAAGAGGGCGTTGGTGGCGAGCAGTACTTC
J: TRBJ1-3; D: -; size: few; V: TRBV7-8; CDR3: CASSPRRGSSGNTIYF; DNA: TGTGCCAGCAGCCCCAGAAGGGGTTCCTCTGGAAACACCATATATTTT
J: TRBJ2-7; D: TRBD1; size: -; V: TRBV20-1; CDR3: CSAMTGGVSEQYF; DNA: TGCAGTGCTATGACAGGGGGCGTATCAGAGCAGTACTTC
J: TRBJ2-6; D: TRBD1; size: once; V: TRBV11-2; CDR3: CASSLYTGQGSGANVLTF; DNA: TGTGCCAGCAGCTTATACACAGGACAGGGCTCTGGGGCCAACGTCCTGACTTTC
J: TRBJ1-2; D: -; size: -; V: TRBV6-5; CDR3: CASSYSGGTYGYTF; DNA: TGTGCCAGCAGTTACTCCGGCGGGACCTATGGCTACACCTTC
J: TRBJ2-5; D: -; size: few; V: TRBV20-1; CDR3: CSAARLETQYF; DNA: TGCAGTGCCGCGAGGTTGGAGACCCAGTACTTC
J: TRBJ1-2; D: TRBD1; size: -; V: TRBV6-5; CDR3: CASSYSRDRGGGYTF; DNA: TGTGCCAGCAGTTACTCCCGGGACAGGGGGGGTGGCTACACCTTC
J: TRBJ2-7; D: TRBD1; size: few; V: TRBV12-3/TRBV12-4; CDR3: CASSRDRIGEQYF; DNA: TGTGCCAGCTCCCGGGACAGGATCGGCGAGCAGTACTTC
J: TRBJ1-2; D: TRBD1; size: few; V: TRBV5-5; CDR3: CASRAPGQIYGYTF; DNA: TGTGCCAGCAGAGCTCCGGGACAGATCTATGGCTACACCTTC
J: TRBJ1-5; D: TRBD1; size: few; V: TRBV27; CDR3: CASSKGAQLSYNQPQHF; DNA: TGTGCCAGCAGTAAGGGGGCACAGCTCTCCTACAATCAGCCCCAGCATTTT
J: TRBJ2-5; D: -; size: -; V: TRBV5-1; CDR3: CASSLDPYRETQYF; DNA: TGCGCCAGCAGCTTGGACCCATACAGGGAGACCCAGTACTTC
J: TRBJ2-2; D: -; size: -; V: TRBV21-1; CDR3: CASSKGRQGEMTGELFF; DNA: TGTGCCAGCAGCAAAGGGAGGCAGGGGGAGATGACCGGGGAGCTGTTTTTT
J: TRBJ1-6; D: TRBD1; size: -; V: TRBV6-1; CDR3: CASSTGQGVPPLHF; DNA: TGTGCCAGCAGTACGGGACAGGGGGTCCCCCCCCTCCACTTT
J: TRBJ2-1; D: -; size: many; V: TRBV4-2; CDR3: CASSQGGAGRDEQFF; DNA: TGTGCCAGCAGCCAAGGAGGAGCCGGCCGGGATGAGCAGTTCTTC
J: TRBJ2-3; D: -; size: -; V: TRBV15; CDR3: CATSTRVSALTDTQYF; DNA: TGTGCCACCAGCACCCGCGTTTCGGCTCTCACAGATACGCAGTATTTT